This TCR beta chain comes out of a study of blood T cell repertoires in COVID-19. Study information: COVID-19 samples collected from the United States, Italy and Spain covered acute and convalescent phases. T cells, B-cell-depleted T cells, or PBMCs provided the cDNA or gDNA that served as material.

This CDR3 comprises 14 residues. V gave up 3 bases and J gave up 5 bases, with 13 bases separating them. Germline assignment: CDR1 MDHEN and CDR2 SYDVKM. Authors' analysis steps: Reference gene primers were amplified, and this amplification served to estimate nucleated cell counts. TCRdb's copy holds only in-frame clones and misses some; the assay was immunoSEQ multiplex PCR. V and J calls and clone size are as listed in that table; D and trimming were resolved from the DNA. The data contain more than 80,000 clones, roughly four fifths of them singletons. This clone was observed once. The sequence derives from a man aged 50-59 years with active or convalescent COVID-19. Sequenced sample: peripheral blood. This chain joins TRBV28 and TRBJ1-1; D is perhaps TRBD1 (5 bases). The CDR3 bases are TGTGCCAGCAGTTTCACGGGGGGAAGGACTGAAGCTTTCTTT. Translated: CASSFTGGRTEAFF.